Each of the 12 T cell receptor beta chains below was sequenced from the same sample in a study of technical replicates of blood from several donors (dated by TCRdb to 2016 to 2017). Preparation of the library involved the immunoSEQ multiplex PCR assay. TCRdb carries this immuneACCESS record with in-frame sequences only. Its versions omit some clonotypes, under half of them owing to an unresolved V gene in the studies checked, with the rest unexplained. This sample lists around 80,000 clones; approximately 94% were detected once. Roughly 0.38% of the sample goes to the ten largest clones. Input material: T cells isolated from PBMCs. The receptors shown here come from a human donor in good health.

The gene calls are TRBV6-5 and TRBJ1-1; 7 bases align to TRBD1. V shed 7 bases and J 6 bases; nucleotides not matched to a gene: 2. The V gene's germline CDR1 is MNHEY and CDR2 SVGAGI. The CDR3 length is 11 residues. For the CDR3, the DNA is TGTGCCAGCACTCAGGGGGCTGAAGCTTTCTTT. Translating gives CASTQGAEAFF.

The chain has TRBV5-6 and TRBJ1-3, with 8 bases matching TRBD1. Germline V gives CDR1 SGHDT, CDR2 YYEEEE. The J segment lost 0 bases and the V segment lost 1 base, leaving 12 bases of the junction unmatched. The CDR3 runs 19 residues. The CDR3 protein is CASSLLAGGGLSSGNTIYF. The DNA for the CDR3 is TGTGCCAGCAGCTTGTTGGCAGGGGGCGGATTATCCTCTGGAAACACCATATATTTT. Using reference TRBV5-6 and TRBJ1-3 for the parts outside the CDR3, the full variable domain is DAGVTQSPTHLIKTRGQQVTLRCSPKSGHDTVSWYQQALGQGPQFIFQYYEEEERQRGNFPDRFSGHQFPNYSSELNVNALLLGDSALYLCASSLLAGGGLSSGNTIYFGEGSWLTVV.

The J gene is TRBJ2-7, the V gene TRBV5-4, with 8 positions matching TRBD2. Germline CDR1 is SGHNT and CDR2 is YYREEE (reference sequence). The V and J ends lost 10 bases and 6 bases, in that order; junction bases with no gene match: 9. The CDR3 has 12 residues. The CDR3 bases are TGTGCCCTGAGCCGGGAGGGCCTCGAGCAGTACTTC. Protein: CALSREGLEQYF.

The chain links TRBV28 to TRBJ2-6, with D possibly matching TRBD1 (6 bases). Germline V gene lookup returns CDR1 MDHEN and CDR2 SYDVKM. This CDR3 has 18 amino acids. V lost 6 bases and J 0 bases, leaving 18 bases between the germline ends. The chain's CDR3 is CASSVGQSPYSGANVLTF. CDR3 coding DNA: TGTGCCAGCAGCGTAGGACAGTCCCCCTACTCTGGGGCCAACGTCCTGACTTTC.

V and J are TRBV6-6 and TRBJ2-7, with a tentative D call TRBD1 (6 bases). The CDR3 is made up of 13 amino acids. Germline CDR1 is MNHNY and CDR2 is SVGAGI (reference sequence). The V and J ends lost 0 bases and 6 bases respectively, with 9 bases between them. This CDR3 reads CASSYSRGTEQYF. CDR3 DNA sequence: TGTGCCAGCAGTTACTCGAGGGGGACCGAGCAGTACTTC.

Points on this clone: Germline and junction disagree at one end, which may indicate a read error. In DNA form, the CDR3 reads TGTGCCAGCAGGGAAGACAGGTTTAATCAGCCCCAGCATTTT. Encoded protein: CASREDRFNQPQHF. The chain recombines TRBV6-1 with TRBJ1-5, with D perhaps TRBD1 (6 bases). Germline V gene data show CDR1 as MNHNS and CDR2 as SASEGT. The CDR3 extends over 14 amino acids.

The CDR3 DNA is TGTGCCAGCAGCGACTGGGACAGGGTACAAGAGACCCAGTACTTC. This sequence encodes CASSDWDRVQETQYF. The chain couples TRBV4-2 to TRBJ2-5, with TRBD1 matching 9 bases. CDR1 is LGHNA, CDR2 YNFKEQ, per germline. V dropped 5 bases and J dropped 2; count of bases not matched to a gene: 6. This CDR3 region has 15 residues.

The V and J genes are TRBV5-1 and TRBJ2-2; maybe TRBD1 (5 bases). Trimming removed 1 base from V and 0 bases from J, with 7 bases in between. This CDR3 contains 15 residues. CDR1 SGHRS and CDR2 YFSETQ come from the germline V gene. The CDR3 loop reads CASSLTGSNTGELFF. The CDR3 region has the DNA TGCGCCAGCAGCTTGACAGGCTCGAACACCGGGGAGCTGTTTTTT.

The chain is built from TRBV10-3 and TRBJ2-7, with 11 bases aligning to TRBD2. Losses at the gene ends were 11 bases for V and 3 bases for J; bases not matched to a gene: 9. The CDR3 is made up of 14 amino acids. The germline CDR1 and CDR2 sequences are ENHRY and SYGVKD. The CDR3: CAAGTSGFFYEQYF. The CDR3 DNA sequence: TGTGCCGCCGGGACTAGCGGATTTTTCTACGAGCAGTACTTC.

In this sample, this clone turned up once. The chain couples TRBV11-1 to TRBJ2-1; D unresolved. Trimming pared 1 base from V and 10 bases from J, leaving 11 bases between. The CDR3 sequence is 13 residues long. Germline CDR1 is SGHAT and CDR2 is FQDESV (reference sequence). CDR3 sequence reads: CASSLGDPREQFF. DNA of the CDR3: TGTGCCAGCAGCTTAGGCGATCCGCGGGAGCAGTTCTTC.

The rearrangement uses TRBV5-6 and TRBJ2-1; 9 bases are a match to TRBD1. After removal of 6 bases from V and 6 bases from J, the junction contained 7 bases not matched to a gene. CDR3 length: 14 residues. Looked up from germline, CDR1 is SGHDT and CDR2 is YYEEEE. The DNA of the CDR3 is TGTGCCAGCACCCGGGACAGGGAGGTCAATGAGCAGTTCTTC. Its protein product is CASTRDREVNEQFF.

The rearrangement joins TRBV6-5 to TRBJ1-1, with TRBD1 as a possible D gene (5 bases). CDR1 and CDR2 (germline): MNHEY, SVGAGI. The V end lost 4 bases, the J end lost 7 bases, and 13 bases lay between the germline ends. CDR3 length equals 13 residues. The CDR3 protein is CASSFQGGYEAFF. The DNA for the CDR3 is TGTGCCAGCAGTTTTCAGGGAGGATATGAAGCTTTCTTT.